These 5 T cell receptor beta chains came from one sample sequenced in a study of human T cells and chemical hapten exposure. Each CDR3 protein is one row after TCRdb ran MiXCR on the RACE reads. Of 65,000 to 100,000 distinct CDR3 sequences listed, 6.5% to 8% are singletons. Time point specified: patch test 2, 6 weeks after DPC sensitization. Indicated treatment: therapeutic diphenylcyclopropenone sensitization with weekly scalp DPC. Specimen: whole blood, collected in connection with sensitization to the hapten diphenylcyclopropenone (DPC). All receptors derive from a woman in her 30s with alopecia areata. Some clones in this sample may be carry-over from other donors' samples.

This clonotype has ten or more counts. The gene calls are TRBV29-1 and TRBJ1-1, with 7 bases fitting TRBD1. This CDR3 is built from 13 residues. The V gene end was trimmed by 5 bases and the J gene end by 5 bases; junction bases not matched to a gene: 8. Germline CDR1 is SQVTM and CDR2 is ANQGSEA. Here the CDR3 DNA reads TGCAGCGTTCATGCAGGGGGTCGAACTGAAGCTTTCTTT. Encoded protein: CSVHAGGRTEAFF.

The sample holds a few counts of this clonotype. In nucleotides, the CDR3 is TGTGCCAGCAGTTACGGGTGGGAACCCTACGAGCAGTACTTC. This encodes CASSYGWEPYEQYF. V and J are TRBV6-5 and TRBJ2-7; D is unresolved. The V end lost 2 bases, the J end lost 2 bases, and 10 bases lay between the germline ends. The CDR3 covers 14 residues. From germline, CDR1 is MNHEY and CDR2 SVGAGI.

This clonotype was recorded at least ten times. The CDR3 bases are TGTGCCAGCAGCCTACAGGGGCCGGGGGAAAAACTGTTTTTT. Amino acids: CASSLQGPGEKLFF. The rearrangement links TRBV5-4 to TRBJ1-4, with 7 bases lining up with TRBD1. The CDR3 contains 14 residues. J was trimmed by 8 bases and V by 4 bases; bases with no gene match: 8. Germline assignment: CDR1 SGHNT and CDR2 YYREEE (reference sequence).

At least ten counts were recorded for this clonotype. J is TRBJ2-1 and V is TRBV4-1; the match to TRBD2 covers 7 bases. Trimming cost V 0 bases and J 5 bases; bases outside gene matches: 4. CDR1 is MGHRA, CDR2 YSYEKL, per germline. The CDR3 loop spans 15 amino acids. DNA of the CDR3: TGCGCCAGCAGCCAAGACCTAGCGGAGCACAATGAGCAGTTCTTC. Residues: CASSQDLAEHNEQFF.

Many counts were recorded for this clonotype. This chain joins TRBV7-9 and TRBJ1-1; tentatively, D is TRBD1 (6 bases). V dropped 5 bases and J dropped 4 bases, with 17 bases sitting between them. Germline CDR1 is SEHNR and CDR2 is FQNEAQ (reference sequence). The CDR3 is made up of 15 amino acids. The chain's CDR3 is CASSPGRGAGTEAFF. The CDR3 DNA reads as TGTGCCAGCAGCCCTGGTAGGGGGGCAGGCACTGAAGCTTTCTTT.